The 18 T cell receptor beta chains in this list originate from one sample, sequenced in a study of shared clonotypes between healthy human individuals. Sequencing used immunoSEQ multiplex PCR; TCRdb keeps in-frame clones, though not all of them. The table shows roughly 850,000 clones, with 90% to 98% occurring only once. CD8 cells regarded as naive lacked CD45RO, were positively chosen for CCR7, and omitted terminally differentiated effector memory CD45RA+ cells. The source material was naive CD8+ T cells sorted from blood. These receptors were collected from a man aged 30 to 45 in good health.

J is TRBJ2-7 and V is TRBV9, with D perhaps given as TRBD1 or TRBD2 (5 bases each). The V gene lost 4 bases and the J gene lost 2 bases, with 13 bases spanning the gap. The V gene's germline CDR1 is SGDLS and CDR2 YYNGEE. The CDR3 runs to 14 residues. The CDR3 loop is CASSFRDRTYEQYF. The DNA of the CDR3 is TGTGCCAGCAGCTTCCGGGACCGAACCTACGAGCAGTACTTC.

CDR3 DNA: TGTGCCAGTAGTTCGACGGGACCGCCGGGGGCCAACGTCCTGACTTTC. Its translation is CASSSTGPPGANVLTF. This rearrangement joins TRBV19 to TRBJ2-6, with D perhaps being TRBD1 or TRBD2 (5 bases each). V was pared by 5 bases and J by 4 bases, with 15 bases between. The CDR3 consists of 16 residues. Germline V gene sequence: CDR1 LNHDA, CDR2 SQIVND (reference sequence).

Here the CDR3 DNA reads TGTGCCAGCATCGGTCCTAGCGGGAGTTTCAATGAGCAGTTCTTC. Protein sequence: CASIGPSGSFNEQFF. This chain uses TRBV5-4 with TRBJ2-1; 10 bases align to TRBD2. After removal of 6 bases from V and 6 bases from J, the junction contained 9 bases not matched to a gene. Germline V gene sequence: CDR1 SGHNT, CDR2 YYREEE (reference sequence). The CDR3 is made up of 15 amino acids.

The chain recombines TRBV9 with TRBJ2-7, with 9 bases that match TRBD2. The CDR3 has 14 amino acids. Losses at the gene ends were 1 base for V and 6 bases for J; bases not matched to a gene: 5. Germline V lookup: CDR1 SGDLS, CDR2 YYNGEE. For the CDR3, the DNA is TGTGCCAGCAGCGTAAGGCGGGAGGGCGGCGAGCAGTACTTC. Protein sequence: CASSVRREGGEQYF.

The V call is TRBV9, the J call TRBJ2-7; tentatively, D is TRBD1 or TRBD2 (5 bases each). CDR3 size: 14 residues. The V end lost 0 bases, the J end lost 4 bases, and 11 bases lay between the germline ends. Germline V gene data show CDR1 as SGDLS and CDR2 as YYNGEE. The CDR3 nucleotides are TGTGCCAGCAGCGTAGGGGGGAATCATTACGAGCAGTACTTC. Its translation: CASSVGGNHYEQYF.

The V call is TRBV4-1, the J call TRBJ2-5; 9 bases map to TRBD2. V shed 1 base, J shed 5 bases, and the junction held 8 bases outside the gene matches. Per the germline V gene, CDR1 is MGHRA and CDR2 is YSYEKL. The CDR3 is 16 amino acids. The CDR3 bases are TGCGCCAGCAGCCAAGGAATAGCGGGAGCGGGGGAGACCCAGTACTTC. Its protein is CASSQGIAGAGETQYF.

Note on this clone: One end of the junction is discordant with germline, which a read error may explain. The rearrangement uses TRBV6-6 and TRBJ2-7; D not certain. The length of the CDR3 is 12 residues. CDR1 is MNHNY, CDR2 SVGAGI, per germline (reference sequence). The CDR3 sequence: CASSNSLYEQYF. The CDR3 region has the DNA TGTGCCAGCAGTAACTCCCTCTACGAGCAGTACTTC.

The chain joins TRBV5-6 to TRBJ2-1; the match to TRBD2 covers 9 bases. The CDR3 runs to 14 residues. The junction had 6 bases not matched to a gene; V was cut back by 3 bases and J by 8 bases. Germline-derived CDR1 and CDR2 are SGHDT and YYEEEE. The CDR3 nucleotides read TGTGCCAGCAGCTGGGTAGCGGGAGTCGATGAGCAGTTCTTC. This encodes CASSWVAGVDEQFF. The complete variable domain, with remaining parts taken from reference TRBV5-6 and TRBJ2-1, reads DAGVTQSPTHLIKTRGQQVTLRCSPKSGHDTVSWYQQALGQGPQFIFQYYEEEERQRGNFPDRFSGHQFPNYSSELNVNALLLGDSALYLCASSWVAGVDEQFFGPGTRLTVL.

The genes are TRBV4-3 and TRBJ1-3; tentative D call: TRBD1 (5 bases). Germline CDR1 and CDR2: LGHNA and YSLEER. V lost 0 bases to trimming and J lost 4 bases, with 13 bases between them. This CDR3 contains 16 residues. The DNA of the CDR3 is TGCGCCAGCAGCCAAGATTGGAGGGGTAGAGGAAACACCATATATTTT. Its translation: CASSQDWRGRGNTIYF.

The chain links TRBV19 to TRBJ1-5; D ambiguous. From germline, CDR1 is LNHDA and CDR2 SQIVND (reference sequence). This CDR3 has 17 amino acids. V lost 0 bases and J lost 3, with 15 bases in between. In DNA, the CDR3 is TGTGCCAGTAGTATAGACAGATCGGGATTGAACAATCAGCCCCAGCATTTT. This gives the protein CASSIDRSGLNNQPQHF.

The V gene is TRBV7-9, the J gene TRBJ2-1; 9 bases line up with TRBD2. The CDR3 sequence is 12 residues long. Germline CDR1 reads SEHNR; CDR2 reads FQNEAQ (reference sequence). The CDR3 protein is CAGVAGAAEQFF. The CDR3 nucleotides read TGTGCGGGGGTAGCGGGAGCGGCTGAGCAGTTCTTC.

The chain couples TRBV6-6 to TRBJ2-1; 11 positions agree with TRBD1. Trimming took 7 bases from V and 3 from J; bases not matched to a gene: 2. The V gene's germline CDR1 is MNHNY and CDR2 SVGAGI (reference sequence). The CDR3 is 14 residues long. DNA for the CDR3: TGTGCCAGCATCGGGACAGGGGGCTACAATGAGCAGTTCTTC. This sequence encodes CASIGTGGYNEQFF.

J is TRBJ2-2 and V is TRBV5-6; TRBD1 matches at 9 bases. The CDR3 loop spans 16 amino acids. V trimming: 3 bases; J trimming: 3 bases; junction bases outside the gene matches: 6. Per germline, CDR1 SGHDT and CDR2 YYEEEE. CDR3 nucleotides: TGTGCCAGCAGCTCGAGCGACAGGGGGGACACCGGGGAGCTGTTTTTT. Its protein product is CASSSSDRGDTGELFF.

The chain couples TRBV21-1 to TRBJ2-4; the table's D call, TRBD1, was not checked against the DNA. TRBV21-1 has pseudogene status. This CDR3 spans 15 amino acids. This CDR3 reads CASSKVTGNKNIQYF. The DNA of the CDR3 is TGTGCCAGCAGCAAAGTGACAGGGAACAAAAACATTCAGTACTTC.

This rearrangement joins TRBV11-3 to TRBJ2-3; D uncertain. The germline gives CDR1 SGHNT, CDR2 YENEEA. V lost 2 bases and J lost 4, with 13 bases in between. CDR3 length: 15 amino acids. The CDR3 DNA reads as TGTGCCAGCAGCTTACGGTCTCTAGACCCAGATACGCAGTATTTT. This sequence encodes CASSLRSLDPDTQYF. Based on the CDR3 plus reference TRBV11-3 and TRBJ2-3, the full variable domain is EAGVVQSPRYKIIEKKQPVAFWCNPISGHNTLYWYLQNLGQGPELLIRYENEEAVDDSQLPKDRFSAERLKGVDSTLKIQPAELGDSAVYLCASSLRSLDPDTQYFGPGTRLTVL.

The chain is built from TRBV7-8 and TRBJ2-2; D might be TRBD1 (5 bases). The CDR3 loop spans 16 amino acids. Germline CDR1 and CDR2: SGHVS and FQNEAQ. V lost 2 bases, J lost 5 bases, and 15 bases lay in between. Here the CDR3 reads CASSLYPGLGTGELFF. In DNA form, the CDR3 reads TGTGCCAGCAGCTTATATCCAGGGCTAGGGACCGGGGAGCTGTTTTTT.

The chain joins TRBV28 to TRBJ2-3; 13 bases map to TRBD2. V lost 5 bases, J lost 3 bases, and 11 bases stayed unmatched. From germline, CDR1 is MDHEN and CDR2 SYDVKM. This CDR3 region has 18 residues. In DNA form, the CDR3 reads TGTGCCAGCAGTCCATTACCGTCGGGACTAGCGGGAACAGATACGCAGTATTTT. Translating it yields CASSPLPSGLAGTDTQYF. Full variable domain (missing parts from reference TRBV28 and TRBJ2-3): DVKVTQSSRYLVKRTGEKVFLECVQDMDHENMFWYRQDPGLGLRLIYFSYDVKMKEKGDIPEGYSVSREKKERFSLILESASTNQTSMYLCASSPLPSGLAGTDTQYFGPGTRLTVL.

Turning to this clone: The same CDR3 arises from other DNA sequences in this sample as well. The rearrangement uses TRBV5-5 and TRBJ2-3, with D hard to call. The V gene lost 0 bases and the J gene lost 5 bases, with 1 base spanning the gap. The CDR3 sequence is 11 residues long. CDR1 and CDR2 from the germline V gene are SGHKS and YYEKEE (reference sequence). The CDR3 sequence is CASSLGDTQYF. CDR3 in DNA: TGTGCCAGCAGCTTGGGAGATACGCAGTATTTT.